A single T cell receptor beta chain is shown here with its context. What it recognizes is unknown. The record originates from a study of shared clonotypes between healthy human individuals. Study in general: CD4 naive and memory got three plates each, CD8 naive two, CD8 memory one. Regarding the study as a whole: Exclusively blood specimens were collected; tissue repertoires likely differ.

Germline lookup yields CDR1 SGHRS and CDR2 YFSETQ. CDR3 size: 14 residues. V shed 4 bases and J 9 bases; nucleotides not matched to a gene: 9. The protocol was immunoSEQ multiplex PCR, while the TCRdb copy is restricted to in-frame clones and leaves out a portion. Of millions of clones in the sample, more than 80% were seen once. The clonotype originates from a man aged 18 to 29 in good health. Some clones in this sample may be carry-over from other donors' samples. Sample: naive CD4+ T cells from PBMCs. The sample's subset: CD45RA+ positively selected. V usage is TRBV5-1 and J usage is TRBJ2-7; 11 nucleotides match TRBD2. The chain's CDR3 is CASSVGLADRWQYF. CDR3 nucleotides: TGCGCCAGCAGCGTGGGACTAGCGGACCGTTGGCAGTACTTC. Together with reference TRBV5-1 and TRBJ2-7, the CDR3 gives the full variable domain: KAGVTQTPRYLIKTRGQQVTLSCSPISGHRSVSWYQQTPGQGLQFLFEYFSETQRNKGNFPGRFSGRQFSNSRSEMNVSTLELGDSALYLCASSVGLADRWQYFGPGTRLTVT.